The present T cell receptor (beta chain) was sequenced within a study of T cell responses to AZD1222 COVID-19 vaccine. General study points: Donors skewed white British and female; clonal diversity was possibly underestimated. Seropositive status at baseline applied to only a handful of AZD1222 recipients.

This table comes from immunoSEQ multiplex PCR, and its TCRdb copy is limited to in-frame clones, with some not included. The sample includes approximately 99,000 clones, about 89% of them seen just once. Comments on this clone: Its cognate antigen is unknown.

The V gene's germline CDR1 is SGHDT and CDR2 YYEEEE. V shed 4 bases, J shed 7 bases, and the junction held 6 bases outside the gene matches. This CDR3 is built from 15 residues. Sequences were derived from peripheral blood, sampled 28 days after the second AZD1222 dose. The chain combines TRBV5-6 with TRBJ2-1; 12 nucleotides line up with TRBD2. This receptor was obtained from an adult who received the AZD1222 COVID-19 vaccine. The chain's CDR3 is CASSTGTSGFNEQFF. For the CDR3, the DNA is TGTGCCAGCAGCACCGGGACTAGCGGGTTTAATGAGCAGTTCTTC. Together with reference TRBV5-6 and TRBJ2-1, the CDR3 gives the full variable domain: DAGVTQSPTHLIKTRGQQVTLRCSPKSGHDTVSWYQQALGQGPQFIFQYYEEEERQRGNFPDRFSGHQFPNYSSELNVNALLLGDSALYLCASSTGTSGFNEQFFGPGTRLTVL.